Reported below is one T cell receptor (beta chain). The sample originates from a study of T cells after somatic rescue of genetic block. Assay used: immunoSEQ multiplex PCR; TCRdb lists only in-frame clones, some missing. The sample comprises over 95,000 clones, about 93% of which are singletons, and around 1.5% rests with the top ten. The CDR3 extends over 16 amino acids. Germline CDR1 reads LGHNT; CDR2 reads FRNRAP. V trimming: 0 bases; J trimming: 2 bases; junction bases outside the gene matches: 3. This rearrangement joins TRBV12-5 to TRBJ2-7; 11 positions match TRBD1. This receptor was taken from a woman aged 18 to 35. What was sequenced was peripheral blood mononuclear cells (PBMCs). The CDR3 DNA sequence: TGTGCTAGTGGTTTGGTACTGGGACAGGGGGCCTACGAGCAGTACTTC. The encoded protein is CASGLVLGQGAYEQYF.